These 25 T cell receptor beta chains were sequenced from one sample in a study of blood T cell repertoires in COVID-19. Only in-frame clones appear in the TCRdb table, and some are missing; sequencing was by immunoSEQ multiplex PCR. This table holds around 300,000 clones, approximately 85% found once. The sequenced sample was peripheral blood. The receptor source for this set is a human donor in a cohort sampled during active COVID-19.

The J gene is TRBJ1-1, the V gene TRBV27; TRBD1 is a possible D gene (6 bases). This CDR3 spans 17 amino acids. Trimming stripped 5 bases from V and 6 bases from J, with 25 bases between. Germline assignment: CDR1 MNHEY and CDR2 SMNVEV (reference sequence). This CDR3 is CASSPHREFYMRAEAFF. In DNA, the CDR3 is TGTGCCAGCAGTCCCCACAGGGAGTTTTATATGAGGGCTGAAGCTTTCTTT.

CDR3 DNA: TGTGCCAGCAGTTTACGGCTAGTTGGAGAGACCCAGTACTTC. Amino acids: CASSLRLVGETQYF. The V gene is TRBV28, the J gene TRBJ2-5; D gene ambiguous. Trimming stripped 2 bases from V and 4 bases from J, with 11 bases between. CDR1 and CDR2 (germline): MDHEN, SYDVKM. This CDR3 region has 14 residues.

This chain links TRBV9 with TRBJ2-1, with 12 bases aligning to TRBD2. The CDR3 runs to 16 residues. With 0 bases clipped from V and 4 bases from J, the junction kept 2 bases outside the gene matches. Germline values: CDR1 SGDLS, CDR2 YYNGEE. CDR3 amino acids: CASSVASGGAYNEQFF. The CDR3 bases are TGTGCCAGCAGCGTAGCTAGCGGGGGGGCTTACAATGAGCAGTTCTTC.

This chain links TRBV10-2 with TRBJ2-7; 13 bases are shared with TRBD2. V was clipped by 7 bases and J by 1 base; unmatched bases: 7. From germline, CDR1 is WSHSY and CDR2 SAAADI. CDR3 length: 16 amino acids. The CDR3 nucleotides read TGCGCCAGCACTATCGGGACTAGCGGGGCTTCCTACGAGCAGTACTTC. It yields the protein CASTIGTSGASYEQYF.

The rearrangement links TRBV29-1 to TRBJ1-2, with a possible D match to TRBD1 (5 bases). The V gene lost 6 bases and the J gene lost 8 bases, with 16 bases spanning the gap. The CDR3 totals 12 residues. Germline values: CDR1 SQVTM, CDR2 ANQGSEA. Written as DNA, the CDR3 is TGCAGCGTAATGACCCGACAGTACGGCTACACCTTC. It translates to CSVMTRQYGYTF.

V is TRBV24-1 and J is TRBJ1-2; D uncertain. Germline V lookup: CDR1 KGHDR, CDR2 SFDVKD. The CDR3 runs to 17 residues. V dropped 2 bases and J dropped 4 bases, with 19 bases sitting between them. The CDR3 loop is CATSDSAAGNWGYGYTF. The CDR3 DNA reads as TGTGCCACCAGTGATTCCGCGGCGGGAAATTGGGGCTATGGCTACACCTTC.

The chain has TRBV11-1 and TRBJ2-2, with TRBD1 identical over 7 bases. The CDR3 is 16 amino acids. V lost 3 bases, J lost 5 bases, and 9 bases stayed unmatched. From germline, CDR1 is SGHAT and CDR2 FQDESV (reference sequence). The CDR3 loop is CASSLVGGAGTGELFF. In DNA, the CDR3 is TGTGCCAGCAGCTTGGTAGGGGGCGCCGGAACCGGGGAGCTGTTTTTT.

The rearrangement joins TRBV18 to TRBJ1-2; a possible D gene is TRBD1 (6 bases). The CDR3 is 15 amino acids. Germline CDR1 KGHSH, CDR2 LQKENI. V was clipped by 6 bases and J by 3 bases, with 17 bases between them. CDR3 region: CASSYEKDSYYGYTF. The DNA for the CDR3 is TGTGCCAGCTCCTACGAGAAGGACAGCTACTATGGCTACACCTTC.

The chain employs TRBV5-1 and TRBJ1-4, with a possible D match to TRBD1 (5 bases). The germline CDR1 and CDR2 sequences are SGHRS and YFSETQ. This CDR3 is 15 amino acids long. V was cut by 6 bases and J by 7 bases, with 19 bases left in between. Written as DNA, the CDR3 is TGCGCCAGCACCACCCAAGCCGGGGGAGGTGAAAAACTGTTTTTT. This codes for CASTTQAGGGEKLFF.

This chain links TRBV24-1 with TRBJ2-1, with 7 bases aligning to TRBD1. The germline V gene has CDR1 KGHDR and CDR2 SFDVKD. Losses at the gene ends were 6 bases for V and 12 bases for J; bases not matched to a gene: 10. The CDR3 is 13 residues long. The CDR3 spells CATSRLDREGQFF. CDR3 nucleotides: TGTGCCACCAGTCGCCTTGACAGGGAAGGGCAGTTCTTC.

As DNA, the CDR3 is TGCGCCAGCAGTGGGGGGCCCGACAGGACGAACACTGAAGCTTTCTTT. This sequence encodes CASSGGPDRTNTEAFF. The rearrangement links TRBV10-1 to TRBJ1-1; D might be TRBD1 (6 bases). The V end was cut by 4 bases, the J end by 1 base, with 16 bases between. There are 16 residues in the CDR3. Germline lookup yields CDR1 WNHNN and CDR2 SYGVQD (reference sequence).

The sample holds one count of this clone. The gene calls are TRBV18 and TRBJ2-1; a possible D gene is TRBD1 (5 bases). The V gene's germline CDR1 is KGHSH and CDR2 LQKENI. The CDR3 consists of 13 residues. The germline V and J ends were trimmed by 5 bases and 5 bases, with 10 bases remaining between them. The CDR3 sequence is CASSSDRHNEQFF. The CDR3 bases are TGTGCCAGCTCATCTGACAGACACAATGAGCAGTTCTTC.

The rearrangement links TRBV27 to TRBJ1-4, with 9 nucleotides matching TRBD1. The CDR3 is 14 residues long. The V segment lost 7 bases and the J segment 5 bases; nucleotides outside the gene matches: 5. CDR1 and CDR2 from the germline V gene are MNHEY and SMNVEV (reference sequence). The CDR3 DNA reads TGTGCCAGCACCGGAGGGACAGGGAATGAAAAACTGTTTTTT. Amino acid sequence: CASTGGTGNEKLFF.

Written as DNA, the CDR3 is TGTGCCAGCAGTTACCACGGACAGCGTGAGCAGTTCTTC. It translates to CASSYHGQREQFF. The V call is TRBV27, the J call TRBJ2-1; the D gene is possibly TRBD1 (6 bases). The germline gives CDR1 MNHEY, CDR2 SMNVEV (reference sequence). The CDR3 is 13 residues long. V was shortened by 4 bases and J by 9 bases, with 13 bases between the two germline ends.

The genes are TRBV9 and TRBJ2-3; perhaps TRBD2 as D (6 bases). Trimming stripped 4 bases from V and 3 bases from J, with 15 bases between. The CDR3 length is 15 residues. Germline V gene lookup returns CDR1 SGDLS and CDR2 YYNGEE. CDR3 DNA: TGTGCCAGCAGCTCTCGACTAGTTCCTACAGATACGCAGTATTTT. Translation: CASSSRLVPTDTQYF.

The table lists this clone with a count of one. Other DNA sequences in the same sample also yield this CDR3. The chain couples TRBV10-3 to TRBJ1-5; TRBD1 matches 8 bases. The CDR3 loop spans 15 amino acids. With 3 bases clipped from V and 7 bases from J, the junction kept 8 bases outside the gene matches. Per the germline V gene, CDR1 is ENHRY and CDR2 is SYGVKD. The DNA of the CDR3 is TGTGCCATCAGTGATCCCGGGACAGGAGAGCAGCCCCAGCATTTT. This translates into CAISDPGTGEQPQHF.

In this sample, this clone turned up once. The chain uses TRBV15 and TRBJ2-2; D is possibly TRBD2 (7 bases). With 2 bases removed from V and 4 bases from J, the gap between germline ends came to 11 bases. Germline loops: CDR1 LNHNV, CDR2 YYDKDF (reference sequence). The CDR3 spans 15 residues. CDR3 DNA: TGTGCCACCAGCAGAAGGGGGGGGAGCACCGGGGAGCTGTTTTTT. Protein: CATSRRGGSTGELFF. Together with reference TRBV15 and TRBJ2-2, the CDR3 gives the full variable domain: DAMVIQNPRYQVTQFGKPVTLSCSQTLNHNVMYWYQQKSSQAPKLLFHYYDKDFNNEADTPDNFQSRRPNTSFCFLDIRSPGLGDTAMYLCATSRRGGSTGELFFGEGSRLTVL.

This chain connects TRBV5-1 to TRBJ2-2; a weak D match, TRBD2 (6 bases). The CDR3 is 16 residues long. Germline V gene sequence: CDR1 SGHRS, CDR2 YFSETQ. Trimming stripped 4 bases from V and 2 bases from J, with 15 bases between. CDR3 loop: CASSETAGTNTGELFF. The CDR3 DNA reads TGCGCCAGCAGCGAGACTGCCGGGACTAACACCGGGGAGCTGTTTTTT.

This clone was seen just once. CDR3 region: CASRETSGGSREQYF. CDR3 in DNA: TGTGCCAGCAGGGAGACTAGCGGGGGGTCGAGAGAGCAGTACTTC. V gene TRBV7-2 combines with J gene TRBJ2-7, with 13 bases that match TRBD2. The germline V gene has CDR1 SGHTA and CDR2 FQGNSA. Trimming removed 6 bases from V and 7 bases from J; junction bases left unmatched: 9. The CDR3 is 15 amino acids. Using reference TRBV7-2 and TRBJ2-7 for the parts outside the CDR3, the full variable domain is GAGVSQSPSNKVTEKGKDVELRCDPISGHTALYWYRQSLGQGLEFLIYFQGNSAPDKSGLPSDRFSAERTGGSVSTLTIQRTQQEDSAVYLCASRETSGGSREQYFGPGTRLTVT.

This clone was observed once. The rearrangement uses TRBV10-2 and TRBJ1-5; a possible D gene is TRBD1 (6 bases). Per the germline V gene, CDR1 is WSHSY and CDR2 is SAAADI. The CDR3 consists of 14 residues. Trimming pared 7 bases from V and 1 base from J, leaving 11 bases between. The CDR3, as DNA: TGCGCCAGCACTGGGGGCGCGAGCAATCAGCCCCAGCATTTT. Translating it yields CASTGGASNQPQHF.

The chain links TRBV24-1 to TRBJ1-5; no clear D. Trimming removed 5 bases from V and 4 bases from J, with 8 bases in between. The CDR3 covers 13 residues. Germline lookup yields CDR1 KGHDR and CDR2 SFDVKD. The CDR3 here is CATSAYGNQPQHF. Written as DNA, the CDR3 is TGTGCCACCAGTGCCTACGGTAATCAGCCCCAGCATTTT.

The V gene is TRBV6-5, the J gene TRBJ1-4, with TRBD1 matching 7 bases. Germline lookup yields CDR1 MNHEY and CDR2 SVGAGI. Trimming at V came to 5 bases and at J to 5 bases, leaving 5 bases not matched to a gene. The CDR3 extends over 14 amino acids. In DNA form, the CDR3 reads TGTGCCAGCAGTCTCGGGACAGTGAATGAAAAACTGTTTTTT. This translates into CASSLGTVNEKLFF.

This chain joins TRBV29-1 and TRBJ1-1, with 10 bases lining up with TRBD1. Germline V lookup: CDR1 SQVTM, CDR2 ANQGSEA. This CDR3 comprises 14 residues. Germline trimming cut 5 bases from V and 0 bases from J; bases unmatched to any gene: 3. The CDR3 DNA sequence: TGCAGCGTTCGACAGGGGGCGCTGAACACTGAAGCTTTCTTT. Translated: CSVRQGALNTEAFF.

The gene calls are TRBV24-1 and TRBJ2-1, with TRBD2 matching over 15 bases. The germline V gene has CDR1 KGHDR and CDR2 SFDVKD. V gave up 4 bases and J gave up 8 bases; unmatched junction bases: 5. The length of the CDR3 is 16 residues. CDR3 region: CATSDPGLAGGYEQFF. CDR3 nucleotide sequence: TGTGCCACCAGTGACCCCGGACTAGCGGGGGGGTATGAGCAGTTCTTC.

V and J are TRBV12-5 and TRBJ1-2; 10 bases are a match to TRBD1. The CDR3 loop spans 15 amino acids. The germline CDR1 and CDR2 sequences are LGHNT and FRNRAP. The junction had 6 bases not matched to a gene; V was cut back by 4 bases and J by 4 bases. CDR3 nucleotide sequence: TGTGCTAGTGGTTCCCCGGACAGGGGGGCCTATGGCTACACCTTC. This gives the protein CASGSPDRGAYGYTF.